The 24 T cell receptor beta chains given below trace back to one sample, sequenced in a study of tissue T cells after allogeneic stem cell transplantation. Libraries were prepared by immunoSEQ multiplex PCR; TCRdb keeps only in-frame clonotypes and omits some of them. The sample contains over 7,500 clones, 40% to 55% of which appear only once. The time point here: mouse harvest day 7 after allogeneic transplant. Tail vein injection delivered 10^7 T-cell-depleted bone marrow cells and 10^6 splenic CD5+ T cells. Sequencing was performed on gut tissue. The origin of the receptors is a female BALB/c mouse given C57BL/6 T cells with graft-versus-host disease after an allogeneic hematopoietic cell transplant.

In this sample, this clone turned up a few times. Here the gene names and germline are mouse. The read gets to within 1 residue of the CDR3 end, and the germline J gene fills in the rest. The rearrangement joins TRBV16 to TRBJ2-4; TRBD1 matches at 7 bases. Trimming took 3 bases from V and 1 from J; bases not matched to a gene: 1. CDR1 is SGHSA, CDR2 FRNQAP, per germline. The CDR3 runs to 14 residues. The part of the CDR3 DNA that was read is TGTGCAAGCAGCTTCACAGGGGGTCAAAACACCTTGTAC. It encodes CASSFTGGQNTLY. The whole CDR3 is CASSFTGGQNTLYF.

By share of the sample, this clone is medium-sized. The germline and genes are mouse ones. The CDR3 end is not reached by the read, which stops 1 residue before it; the germline J gene fills it in. The V and J genes are TRBV23 and TRBJ1-4; TRBD1 reflects the table's D call only, with no check against the DNA. Germline CDR1 KGHTA, CDR2 FQNQQP. CDR3 length: 15 residues. CDR3 amino acids: CSSSPGTGSNERLFF. The sequenced part of the CDR3 DNA is TGCTCCAGCAGCCCCGGGACAGGGTCCAACGAAAGATTATTT. Drawing the rest from reference TRBV23 and TRBJ1-4, the complete variable domain is DAAVTQKPRYLIKMKGQEAEMKCIPEKGHTAVFWYQQKQSKELKFLIYFQNQQPLDQIDMVKERFSAVCPSSSLCSLGIRTCEAEDSALYLCSSSPGTGSNERLFFGHGTKLSVL.

This clone occurred a few times. The listed genes are named as in mouse. The read finishes 1 residue shy of the CDR3 end, and the germline J gene is used to complete it. The V gene is TRBV1, the J gene TRBJ2-1; no clear D. The CDR3 is 12 amino acids. V was cut by 1 base and J by 7 bases, with 5 bases left in between. The germline V gene has CDR1 NSQYPW and CDR2 LRSPGD (reference sequence). The CDR3 loop reads CTCSAGRAEQFF. CDR3 bases read: TGCACCTGCAGTGCAGGGAGGGCTGAGCAGTTC.

A word on this clone: The genes and germline here are from mouse. The sequenced CDR3 bases are TGTGCCAGCAGTCTCGGGACTAGTCAAAACACCTTGTAC. It is translated as CASSLGTSQNTLY. The CDR3 in its entirety is CASSLGTSQNTLYF. The gene calls are TRBV26 and TRBJ2-4; D is perhaps TRBD2 (6 bases). The read halts 1 residue ahead of the CDR3 end, with the missing end drawn from the germline J gene. Germline V gene lookup returns CDR1 KGHPV and CDR2 FQNQEV (reference sequence). Trimming took off 3 bases at V and 0 bases at J, with 7 bases between the two ends. The CDR3 extends over 14 amino acids.

In this sample, this clone turned up a few times. The gene symbols are mouse symbols. The read ends 1 residue early relative to the CDR3; the germline J gene fills the gap. The chain is built from TRBV26 and TRBJ2-2; tentatively, D is TRBD2 (5 bases). CDR1 KGHPV and CDR2 FQNQEV come from the germline V gene (reference sequence). V was trimmed by 7 bases and J by 4 bases, leaving 13 bases between them. The CDR3 extends over 14 amino acids. The DNA read from the CDR3 is TGTGCCAGCACCTCACTGGACGGCACCGGGCAGCTCTAC. Its translation: CASTSLDGTGQLY. The complete CDR3 reads CASTSLDGTGQLYF.

With respect to this clone: The genes and germline here are from mouse. Read coverage stops 1 residue before the CDR3 terminus; the germline J gene supplies the remainder. The chain employs TRBV2 and TRBJ1-5; D possibly corresponds to TRBD1 (5 bases). CDR1 is LGHNA and CDR2 is YSYQKL in the germline V gene. With 4 bases removed from V and 2 bases from J, the gap between germline ends came to 6 bases. The CDR3 spans 13 residues. The CDR3 sequence: CASSRGDNQAPLF. CDR3 bases read: TGTGCCAGCAGCCGAGGGGACAACCAGGCTCCGCTT.

This clone was found a few times. All gene names here are mouse names. The observed sequence ends 1 residue before the CDR3 terminus, with the missing tail filled in from the germline J gene. This chain connects TRBV26 to TRBJ1-5; D is perhaps TRBD1 (6 bases). V lost 4 bases and J lost 4, with 11 bases in between. The germline V gene encodes CDR1 KGHPV and CDR2 FQNQEV (reference sequence). The length of the CDR3 is 14 residues. This CDR3 reads CASSPPGQNQAPLF. The DNA read from the CDR3 is TGTGCCAGCAGTCCCCCGGGACAAAACCAGGCTCCGCTT.

Notes on this clone: This sequence may be a read error, since a much larger clone differs from it by one base. Gene names refer to mouse genes. Read sequence stops 1 residue before the CDR3 end, and the germline J gene provides the missing end. The sample contains more than one DNA sequence encoding this CDR3. The V call is TRBV26, the J call TRBJ1-3; D not certain. The CDR3 is 15 residues long. Germline lookup yields CDR1 KGHPV and CDR2 FQNQEV (reference sequence). The germline V and J ends were trimmed by 4 bases and 1 base, with 11 bases remaining between them. The CDR3 spells CASSPSRNSGNTLYF. CDR3 DNA, as far as it was read: TGTGCCAGCAGTCCTTCGCGGAACTCTGGAAATACGCTCTAT.

Concerning this clone: Gene and germline names: mouse. The CDR3 goes on 1 residue after the read ends, and that part is filled in from the germline J gene. The chain has TRBV12-1 and TRBJ1-4; D ambiguous. The CDR3 has 14 amino acids. Trimming cost V 2 bases and J 7 bases, with 13 bases left between them. The germline CDR1 and CDR2 sequences are SGHSN and HYEKVE. This CDR3 reads CASSPRGSRERLFF. The part of the CDR3 DNA that was read is TGTGCCAGCTCTCCCCGAGGCTCCCGCGAAAGATTATTT.

This clone was observed a handful of times. Genes and germline are mouse. Read data end 1 residue before the CDR3 end; the end is taken from the germline J gene. The rearrangement uses TRBV24 and TRBJ1-3; tentatively, D is TRBD1 (5 bases). Germline assignment: CDR1 KGHTA and CDR2 FRNEEI. The CDR3 spans 15 residues. Trimming removed 3 bases from V and 0 bases from J, with 9 bases in between. The CDR3 reads CASSLRTTSGNTLYF. The covered CDR3 bases are TGTGCCAGCAGTCTAAGGACAACTTCTGGAAATACGCTCTAT.

Note on this clone: A much larger clone is a single base away; this may be a read error. The gene symbols are mouse symbols. The sequence runs out 1 residue before the end of the CDR3; the remainder is reconstructed from the germline J gene. The V call is TRBV14, the J call TRBJ2-1, with D perhaps given as TRBD1 or TRBD2 (5 bases each). CDR1 is SGHDT, CDR2 FRDEAV, per germline. The CDR3 is 13 residues long. Trimming shortened V by 5 bases and J by 1 base, and 7 bases separated the two germline ends. The covered CDR3 bases are TGTGCCAGCAGCCGGGACAACTATGCTGAGCAGTTC. As protein: CASSRDNYAEQF. Given in full, the CDR3 is CASSRDNYAEQFF. Drawing the rest from reference TRBV14 and TRBJ2-1, the complete variable domain is EAGVTQSPRYAVLQEGQAVSFWCDPISGHDTLYWYQQPRDQGPQLLVYFRDEAVIDNSQLPSDRFSAVRPKGTNSTLKIQSAKQGDTATYLCASSRDNYAEQFFGPGTRLTVL.

This clone was picked up a small number of times. Germline and genes: mouse. With the read ending 1 residue before the CDR3 end, the germline J gene is used to fill in that end. The V call is TRBV26, the J call TRBJ2-3; TRBD1 or TRBD2 may be the D gene (5 bases each). The CDR3 consists of 15 residues. From germline, CDR1 is KGHPV and CDR2 FQNQEV (reference sequence). Trimming cost V 6 bases and J 3 bases, with 16 bases left between them. The CDR3 bases that were read are TGTGCCAGCAGCCATCCGGGACGGGGGGCAGAAACGCTGTAT. Translation gives CASSHPGRGAETLY. The full CDR3 sequence reads CASSHPGRGAETLYF.

About this clone itself: Gene and germline names: mouse. The read comes to an end 1 residue before the CDR3 does, leaving the germline J gene to fill in the end. This chain joins TRBV12-1 and TRBJ2-4; TRBD2 aligns across 12 bases. V gave up 4 bases and J gave up 0 bases; unmatched junction bases: 4. This CDR3 region has 16 residues. Germline V gives CDR1 SGHSN, CDR2 HYEKVE. The CDR3 is CASSLDWGGSQNTLYF. The CDR3 bases that were read are TGTGCCAGCTCCCTGGACTGGGGGGGAAGTCAAAACACCTTGTAC.

On this clone itself: Gene names are mouse gene names. The CDR3 end is not reached by the read, which stops 1 residue before it; the germline J gene fills it in. Other DNA variants within this sample encode the same CDR3. The V gene is TRBV26, the J gene TRBJ2-3; 7 nucleotides line up with TRBD1. Germline CDR1 KGHPV, CDR2 FQNQEV (reference sequence). V lost 6 bases to trimming and J lost 3 bases; unmatched junction nucleotides: 3. The CDR3 has 13 residues. The CDR3 spells CASRTGPAETLYF. The CDR3 DNA, read in part, is TGTGCCAGCAGGACAGGGCCGGCAGAAACGCTGTAT.

Comment on this clone: Each gene name is a mouse one. The CDR3 end lies 1 residue beyond the end of the read and is filled in from the germline J gene. J is TRBJ2-5 and V is TRBV13-2; D is unresolved. V was shortened by 3 bases and J by 5 bases, with 4 bases between the two germline ends. CDR1 and CDR2 (germline): NNHNN, SYGAGS (reference sequence). This CDR3 region has 11 residues. The CDR3 loop reads CASGARDTQYF. The sequenced part of the CDR3 DNA is TGTGCCAGCGGTGCCAGAGACACCCAGTAC.

A word on this clone: Gene names are the mouse ones. Sequencing ends 1 residue short of the CDR3 end; the germline J gene provides the rest. The J gene is TRBJ2-5, the V gene TRBV5; 12 bases fit TRBD2. Germline assignment: CDR1 LGHNA and CDR2 YNLKQL (reference sequence). With V trimmed by 4 bases and J by 5 bases, 1 base remained unmatched. The CDR3 spans 14 residues. CDR3 DNA (partial): TGTGCCAGCAGCCGGGACTGGGGGGCAGACACCCAGTAC. This encodes CASSRDWGADTQY. The whole CDR3 reads CASSRDWGADTQYF.

This clone was observed a few times. The genes are named according to mouse. The read halts 1 residue ahead of the CDR3 end, with the missing end drawn from the germline J gene. The chain uses TRBV26 and TRBJ2-2; D is perhaps TRBD1 or TRBD2 (5 bases each). Germline V lookup: CDR1 KGHPV, CDR2 FQNQEV (reference sequence). The ends were cut back, 2 bases at V and 7 bases at J, with 8 bases in the middle. The CDR3 is 13 amino acids. The CDR3 here is CASSLGAVGQLYF. CDR3 DNA (partial): TGTGCCAGCAGTCTGGGGGCAGTCGGGCAGCTCTAC.

Turning to this clone: These gene names are mouse names. The part of the CDR3 DNA that was read is TGTGCCAGCAGTTCTGGAAATACGCTCTAT. Translation gives CASSSGNTLY. The entire CDR3 reads CASSSGNTLYF. The chain employs TRBV26 and TRBJ1-3; D not resolved. The missing CDR3 end, 1 residue past where the read stops, is filled in from the germline J gene. Trimming pared 5 bases from V and 1 base from J, leaving 0 bases between. CDR1 and CDR2 (germline): KGHPV, FQNQEV (reference sequence). CDR3 length: 11 residues. Filled out from reference TRBV26 and TRBJ1-3, the complete variable domain reads NSKVIQTPRYLVKGQGQKAKMRCIPEKGHPVVFWYQQNKNNEFKFLINFQNQEVLQQIDMTEKRFSAECPSNSPCSLEIQSSEAGDSALYLCASSSGNTLYFGEGSRLIVV.

A word on this clone: Gene names refer to mouse genes. Read sequence stops 1 residue before the CDR3 end, and the germline J gene provides the missing end. The chain uses TRBV15 and TRBJ2-1; 8 bases agree with TRBD2. Trimming removed 7 bases from V and 1 base from J; junction bases left unmatched: 6. Germline V gives CDR1 SGHND, CDR2 FRSKSL. The CDR3 consists of 15 residues. The CDR3 reads CASTPDWENYAEQFF. The DNA read from the CDR3 is TGTGCCAGCACCCCGGACTGGGAGAACTATGCTGAGCAGTTC.

This clone has just a few counts. Gene and germline names: mouse. Coverage ceases 1 residue before the CDR3 finishes, and the germline J gene fills in the end. The V call is TRBV23, the J call TRBJ2-1. Germline V CDR1 and CDR2: KGHTA, FQNQQP. CDR3 length equals 14 residues. CDR3 bases read: TGCTCCAGCAGTCAAGTGGGAAACTATGCTGAGCAGTTC. Translated, it gives CSSSQVGNYAEQF. The entire CDR3 protein reads CSSSQVGNYAEQFF.

Note on this clone: Gene and germline names: mouse. The CDR3 is cut off 1 residue early in the read; its end comes from the germline J gene. This rearrangement joins TRBV19 to TRBJ2-4; 8 nucleotides align to TRBD2. This CDR3 is 14 amino acids long. Germline V gene data show CDR1 as FNHDT and CDR2 as SITEND (reference sequence). V gave up 4 bases and J gave up 3 bases; unmatched junction bases: 4. The CDR3 is CASSLWGVQNTLYF. The CDR3 bases that were read are TGTGCCAGCAGTCTCTGGGGGGTGCAAAACACCTTGTAC.

Details on this clone: Mouse names are used for the genes. Read data end 1 residue before the CDR3 end; the end is taken from the germline J gene. V gene TRBV1 combines with J gene TRBJ1-3; no reliable D call. The CDR3 sequence is 14 residues long. V lost 1 base and J lost 0, with 4 bases in between. In germline, CDR1 is NSQYPW, CDR2 LRSPGD (reference sequence). CDR3 sequence reads: CTCSAGGSGNTLYF. The CDR3 DNA, read in part, is TGCACCTGCAGTGCAGGAGGTTCTGGAAATACGCTCTAT. The whole variable domain, remainder taken from reference TRBV1 and TRBJ1-3, is VTLLEQNPRWRLVPRGQAVNLRCILKNSQYPWMSWYQQDLQKQLQWLFTLRSPGDKEVKSLPGADYLATRVTDTELRLQVANMSQGRTLYCTCSAGGSGNTLYFGEGSRLIVV.

In regard to this clone: Any gene name here is a mouse gene name. CDR3 bases read: TGTGCCAGCAGCTTAGTCGCTGAGCAGTTC. This gives the protein CASSLVAEQF. The entire CDR3 protein is CASSLVAEQFF. The chain joins TRBV3 to TRBJ2-1; D remains ambiguous. Coverage ceases 1 residue before the CDR3 finishes, and the germline J gene fills in the end. Germline V gene data show CDR1 as SNHLY and CDR2 as FYNGKV (reference sequence). V was cut by 1 base and J by 7 bases, with 2 bases left in between. The CDR3 runs 11 residues.

The table lists this clone with a few counts. Mouse gene names apply. The CDR3 end lies 1 residue beyond the end of the read and is filled in from the germline J gene. This rearrangement joins TRBV24 to TRBJ2-4; D may be TRBD1 (5 bases). Per germline, CDR1 KGHTA and CDR2 FRNEEI. This CDR3 region has 15 residues. The V gene lost 0 bases and the J gene lost 4 bases, with 11 bases spanning the gap. CDR3 DNA, as far as it was read: TGTGCCAGCAGTCTGTATTGGAGGACAAAAAACACCTTGTAC. This translates into CASSLYWRTKNTLY. The full CDR3 protein is CASSLYWRTKNTLYF.